Below are 3 T cell receptor beta chains sequenced from a single sample in a study of cytomegalovirus exposure and HLA in healthy donors (dated by TCRdb to 2017 to 2019). Library preparation employed the immunoSEQ multiplex PCR assay. A mixture of 60 forward primers for TCR Vbeta segments and 13 reverse primers for TCR Jbeta segments was used in the multiplex PCR. Entries here come from immuneACCESS through TCRdb and include only in-frame sequences with V and J called. Some clones fail to appear in such tables; in the studies checked, an unresolved V gene covers under half of the shortfall, and the cause of the remainder is unknown. The table for this sample lists 55,000 to 70,000 clones; roughly 74% of them were counted only once. 11% of the sample belongs to the ten largest clones. The sequenced sample consisted of PBMCs. Receptors originate from a woman aged 55-70 years in good health and CMV-seropositive.

This clone was observed once. The gene calls are TRBV15 and TRBJ1-5; D ambiguous. The V gene's germline CDR1 is LNHNV and CDR2 YYDKDF (reference sequence). The CDR3 totals 14 residues. V lost 7 bases to trimming and J lost 7 bases, with 17 bases between them. CDR3 in DNA: TGTGCCACCACCCGAACGGGGAGTGGGCAGCCCCAGCATTTT. It specifies CATTRTGSGQPQHF.

This clone was observed a single time. This chain uses TRBV14 with TRBJ1-2; D gene ambiguous. There are 15 residues in the CDR3. V was trimmed by 0 bases and J by 1 base, leaving 9 bases between them. Germline-derived CDR1 and CDR2 are SGHDN and FVKESK. The CDR3 nucleotides read TGTGCCAGCAGCCAAGATCGGTTTTATAACTATGGCTACACCTTC. Amino acid sequence: CASSQDRFYNYGYTF.

The V and J genes are TRBV27 and TRBJ2-3; 9 positions match TRBD2. This CDR3 region has 14 residues. Per germline, CDR1 MNHEY and CDR2 SMNVEV (reference sequence). Unmatched junction bases numbered 9, after V lost 8 bases and J lost 6 bases. This CDR3 is CASSQRGDFDTQYF. The CDR3 DNA reads TGTGCCAGCTCCCAGCGGGGGGACTTCGATACGCAGTATTTT.